This T cell receptor beta chain derives from a study of CD8+CD57+ T cells in acquired aplastic anemia. General study points: Patients shared around 30 CD8+ CDR3 sequences with controls.

CDR1 and CDR2 from the germline V gene are DFQATT and SNEGSKA (reference sequence). J gave up 5 bases and V 3 bases, and 6 bases lay outside the gene matches. The CDR3 consists of 13 residues. Of note for this clonotype: Antigen unknown.

The use of genomic DNA as template underpinned the TCR beta VDJ and CDR3 profiling. TCRdb passed the reads through MiXCR, listing each CDR3 protein once. This sample yields about 130,000 distinct CDR3 sequences, of which 48% are seen a single time; 2% to 3% belongs to the top ten. Sequenced material: sorted CD4+, CD8+, or CD8+CD57+ T cells (not recorded which) from PBMCs. The clonotype was recovered from a human donor in good health, serving as a control. The rearrangement links TRBV20-1 to TRBJ2-7; 8 bases fit TRBD1. The chain's CDR3 is CSASWTGRNEQYF. In nucleotides, the CDR3 is TGCAGTGCTAGTTGGACAGGGAGGAACGAGCAGTACTTC.